Listed here are 29 T cell receptor beta chains from one sample, sequenced in a study of T cells after yellow fever vaccination. TCRdb re-derived calls from the 5' RACE reads in MiXCR, one entry per CDR3 protein. The sample has approximately 58,000 distinct CDR3 sequences, about 5.6% seen once. The input for sequencing was PBMCs, either bulk or a sorted T-cell subset (CD4+, CD8+, memory, or dextramer-sorted; not recorded which), taken on the day of the yellow fever booster vaccination. Every receptor here comes from a man aged 18 to 35 who received the YFV17D yellow fever vaccine.

At least ten counts were recorded for this clonotype. This chain connects TRBV7-9 to TRBJ2-5; D gene uncertain. Trimming pared 1 base from V and 7 bases from J, leaving 10 bases between. Germline-derived CDR1 and CDR2 are SEHNR and FQNEAQ (reference sequence). The CDR3 extends over 13 amino acids. CDR3 loop: CASSLGAVGTQYF. In nucleotides, the CDR3 is TGTGCCAGCAGCTTAGGAGCCGTGGGGACCCAGTACTTC.

This clonotype was seen only a few times. V and J are TRBV27 and TRBJ1-5; D gene uncertain. Trimming shortened V by 3 bases and J by 2 bases, and 8 bases separated the two germline ends. CDR1 is MNHEY, CDR2 SMNVEV, per germline (reference sequence). CDR3 length: 14 amino acids. As DNA, the CDR3 is TGTGCCAGCAGTTTTAGGGAAGGCAATCAGCCCCAGCATTTT. It yields the protein CASSFREGNQPQHF.

The chain employs TRBV5-6 and TRBJ2-3; 11 positions match TRBD2. The germline CDR1 and CDR2 sequences are SGHDT and YYEEEE. Trimming cost V 3 bases and J 0 bases; bases outside gene matches: 0. The CDR3 contains 15 residues. CDR3 nucleotides: TGTGCCAGCAGCTCTAGCGGGGGGAGCACAGATACGCAGTATTTT. This translates into CASSSSGGSTDTQYF.

This chain links TRBV6-5 with TRBJ2-3; 10 positions agree with TRBD1. The CDR3 extends over 16 amino acids. Germline assignment: CDR1 MNHEY and CDR2 SVGAGI. V lost 0 bases and J lost 2; bases outside the gene matches: 2. This chain's CDR3 is CASSYSTGGNTDTQYF. CDR3 sequence (DNA): TGTGCCAGCAGTTACTCGACAGGGGGCAACACAGATACGCAGTATTTT.

V is TRBV4-2 and J is TRBJ2-1, with 13 bases matching TRBD2. CDR3 length: 17 amino acids. Germline V gene lookup returns CDR1 LGHNA and CDR2 YNFKEQ. V dropped 0 bases and J dropped 10; count of bases not matched to a gene: 9. The CDR3 here is CASSQEATSGGSREQFF. In DNA form, the CDR3 reads TGTGCCAGCAGCCAAGAAGCGACTAGCGGGGGGTCGCGGGAGCAGTTCTTC.

The sample holds many counts of this clonotype. CDR3 protein: CASSLDGWRYEQYV. CDR3 nucleotide sequence: TGTGCCAGCAGTTTAGACGGGTGGCGCTACGAGCAGTACGTC. V gene TRBV12-3 or TRBV12-4 combines with J gene TRBJ2-7, with D hard to call. This CDR3 spans 14 amino acids. Deletions cut 1 base from V and 3 bases from J, with 10 bases between.

This clonotype was seen ten or more times. The CDR3 loop reads CASSQEWYNSPLHF. The CDR3 nucleotides read TGCGCCAGCAGCCAAGAATGGTATAATTCACCCCTCCACTTT. J is TRBJ1-6 and V is TRBV4-3; D gene ambiguous. Trimming left V 0 bases short and J 4 bases short, with 4 bases between. CDR3 length: 14 amino acids. Germline CDR1 LGHNA, CDR2 YSLEER.

This clonotype was found a few times. V is TRBV5-4 and J is TRBJ2-2; D is unresolved. The CDR3 covers 13 residues. Germline V gene lookup returns CDR1 SGHNT and CDR2 YYREEE (reference sequence). V lost 0 bases and J lost 7, with 7 bases in between. CDR3: CASSLGKIGELFF. DNA for the CDR3: TGTGCCAGCAGCTTGGGGAAAATCGGGGAGCTGTTTTTT.

There are many counts of this clonotype. This chain joins TRBV5-1 and TRBJ1-5, with D possibly matching TRBD1 (6 bases). Trimming removed 4 bases from V and 5 bases from J, with 16 bases in between. The CDR3 is made up of 15 amino acids. Germline CDR1 and CDR2: SGHRS and YFSETQ. The DNA of the CDR3 is TGCGCCAGCAGCAAACAGGGCGGAGGGGATCAGCCCCAGCATTTT. Its translation: CASSKQGGGDQPQHF.

There are many counts of this clonotype. The chain couples TRBV18 to TRBJ1-5, with TRBD1 matching over 7 bases. With V trimmed by 1 base and J by 2 bases, 5 bases remained unmatched. Germline lookup yields CDR1 KGHSH and CDR2 LQKENI. This CDR3 has 16 amino acids. The CDR3 bases are TGTGCCAGCTCACCACGACAGGGCCAGGGCAATCAGCCCCAGCATTTT. Protein sequence: CASSPRQGQGNQPQHF.

This clonotype was observed at least ten times. The chain recombines TRBV4-1 with TRBJ1-4; 7 bases align to TRBD1. The CDR3 extends over 15 amino acids. Germline V gene lookup returns CDR1 MGHRA and CDR2 YSYEKL. V dropped 1 base and J dropped 7; count of bases not matched to a gene: 6. CDR3 residues: CASSQGRGLVEKLFF. The CDR3 region has the DNA TGCGCCAGCAGCCAAGGAAGGGGGCTTGTTGAAAAACTGTTTTTT.

In this sample, this clonotype turned up many times. The gene calls are TRBV6-5 and TRBJ2-1; D is perhaps TRBD2 (6 bases). The length of the CDR3 is 15 residues. Germline CDR1 is MNHEY and CDR2 is SVGAGI. V lost 7 bases, J lost 3 bases, and 16 bases lay in between. The CDR3 protein is CASTGWGEHYNEQFF. The CDR3 nucleotides are TGTGCCAGCACCGGTTGGGGGGAGCACTACAATGAGCAGTTCTTC.

The chain links TRBV5-8 to TRBJ1-5; 7 bases line up with TRBD1. V lost 10 bases to trimming and J lost 7 bases; unmatched junction nucleotides: 8. CDR1 is SGHTS and CDR2 is YDEGEE in the germline V gene. This CDR3 is built from 12 residues. The CDR3 DNA sequence: TGTGCCGGCAACAGGGGACGACAGCCCCAGCATTTT. It is translated as CAGNRGRQPQHF.

This clonotype came up many times. The J gene is TRBJ2-5, the V gene TRBV12-3 or TRBV12-4; TRBD2 might be the D (6 bases). The V end was cut by 6 bases, the J end by 7 bases, with 21 bases between. CDR3 length equals 15 residues. The CDR3 DNA reads as TGTGCCAGCAGGGCCAGGGCCGGAGGGCTGGGGACCCAGTACTTC. This encodes CASRARAGGLGTQYF.

This clonotype was found a few times. The chain couples TRBV6-4 to TRBJ1-2, with D possibly matching TRBD1 (5 bases). Germline CDR1 and CDR2: MRHNA and SNTAGT. The CDR3 spans 15 residues. Trimming took 3 bases from V and 4 from J, leaving 15 bases between them. The CDR3 nucleotides read TGTGCCAGCAGTGAATCCCCTGGAGGGGCCTATGGCTACACCTTC. Residues: CASSESPGGAYGYTF.

The chain employs TRBV28 and TRBJ1-2, with TRBD1 as a possible D gene (5 bases). Germline V gene data show CDR1 as MDHEN and CDR2 as SYDVKM. Trimming stripped 5 bases from V and 7 bases from J, with 11 bases between. This CDR3 region has 12 residues. The CDR3 DNA is TGTGCCAGCAGTATTGGGGACTTTGGCTACACCTTC. It yields the protein CASSIGDFGYTF.

This chain uses TRBV11-2 with TRBJ1-4, with 10 bases fitting TRBD1. V was pared by 5 bases and J by 11 bases, with 5 bases of the junction left unmatched. The CDR3 is 13 amino acids. The germline gives CDR1 SGHAT, CDR2 FQNNGV. In DNA form, the CDR3 reads TGTGCCAGCAGCCGCGGGACAGGGGAGAAACTGTTTTTT. Encoded protein: CASSRGTGEKLFF.

This clonotype was detected ten times or more. The rearrangement links TRBV7-9 to TRBJ2-7; D unresolved. CDR1 is SEHNR, CDR2 FQNEAQ, per germline (reference sequence). Deletions cut 5 bases from V and 3 bases from J, with 14 bases between. The CDR3 length is 14 residues. The CDR3 spells CASSRQTAIYEQYF. The CDR3 DNA sequence: TGTGCCAGCAGCCGTCAAACAGCCATCTACGAGCAGTACTTC.

This clonotype was observed a few times. The V gene is TRBV6-5, the J gene TRBJ1-6; D is possibly TRBD1 (5 bases). CDR1 is MNHEY, CDR2 SVGAGI, per germline. The CDR3 is made up of 14 amino acids. The V and J ends lost 5 bases and 9 bases respectively, with 14 bases between them. CDR3 sequence (DNA): TGTGCCAGCAGTCTTCAGGGAGAACGTTCACCCCTCCACTTT. Its translation is CASSLQGERSPLHF.

The chain has TRBV4-1 and TRBJ1-4, with D perhaps TRBD1 (6 bases). Germline CDR1 and CDR2: MGHRA and YSYEKL. Trimming pared 4 bases from V and 5 bases from J, leaving 14 bases between. The CDR3 length is 15 residues. DNA for the CDR3: TGCGCCAGCAGCCGGATGACAGGACCAAATGAAAAACTGTTTTTT. Translated: CASSRMTGPNEKLFF.

The sample holds many counts of this clonotype. This rearrangement joins TRBV4-1 to TRBJ2-2; TRBD2 matches 12 bases. The CDR3 is made up of 19 amino acids. Germline CDR1 MGHRA, CDR2 YSYEKL. V lost 1 base and J lost 1; bases outside the gene matches: 7. CDR3 bases: TGCGCCAGCAGCCAAGGGGGACTAGCGGGCCGACGGAACACCGGGGAGCTGTTTTTT. Protein: CASSQGGLAGRRNTGELFF.

This clonotype came up many times. This sequence joins TRBV6-5 and TRBJ2-1; D is unclear. The CDR3 is 14 amino acids. Trimming took off 2 bases at V and 6 bases at J, with 11 bases between the two ends. The germline V gene has CDR1 MNHEY and CDR2 SVGAGI. For the CDR3, the DNA is TGTGCCAGCAGTTACGCGCTAGGCCCCAATGAGCAGTTCTTC. This translates into CASSYALGPNEQFF.

The sample holds a few counts of this clonotype. The chain carries TRBV20-1 and TRBJ1-5; D ambiguous. The CDR3 is 15 residues long. In germline, CDR1 is DFQATT, CDR2 SNEGSKA (reference sequence). V gave up 2 bases and J gave up 0 bases, with 11 bases separating them. CDR3 nucleotide sequence: TGCAGTGCTAGATTGCGGGTTGATAGCAATCAGCCCCAGCATTTT. Protein product: CSARLRVDSNQPQHF.

This clonotype turned up a few times. V usage is TRBV28 and J usage is TRBJ2-3; 9 nucleotides align to TRBD1. Germline trimming cut 6 bases from V and 4 bases from J; bases unmatched to any gene: 8. The germline V gene encodes CDR1 MDHEN and CDR2 SYDVKM. CDR3 size: 15 residues. The CDR3 DNA sequence: TGTGCCAGCAGCTCCGCGGGACAGGGTTCAGATACGCAGTATTTT. It yields the protein CASSSAGQGSDTQYF.

The chain joins TRBV4-1 to TRBJ2-6; no firm D call. The CDR3 length is 16 residues. Germline-derived CDR1 and CDR2 are MGHRA and YSYEKL. Trimming shortened V by 0 bases and J by 4 bases, and 10 bases separated the two germline ends. The CDR3 DNA reads as TGCGCCAGCAGCCAAGAAAGGAGTCAAGGGGCCAACGTCCTGACTTTC. This codes for CASSQERSQGANVLTF.

The sample holds a few counts of this clonotype. The rearrangement joins TRBV6-6 to TRBJ1-4; D gene unclear. The V gene lost 1 base and the J gene lost 3 bases, with 9 bases spanning the gap. This CDR3 is 15 amino acids long. CDR1 is MNHNY and CDR2 is SVGAGI in the germline V gene (reference sequence). DNA of the CDR3: TGTGCCAGCAGTTACTATCTAGGGTCTAATGAAAAACTGTTTTTT. Protein sequence: CASSYYLGSNEKLFF.

This clonotype turned up a few times. The V gene is TRBV7-2, the J gene TRBJ2-7; 10 bases match TRBD1. The length of the CDR3 is 16 residues. The germline gives CDR1 SGHTA, CDR2 FQGNSA. V was clipped by 2 bases and J by 2 bases; unmatched bases: 6. CDR3 region: CASSLMSGTGAYEQYF. CDR3 nucleotides: TGTGCCAGCAGCTTAATGTCGGGGACAGGGGCCTACGAGCAGTACTTC.

At least ten counts were recorded for this clonotype. The chain has TRBV7-6 and TRBJ2-3; no clear D. Per the germline V gene, CDR1 is SGHVS and CDR2 is FNYEAQ. V shed 2 bases and J shed 4 bases, with 7 bases lying between them. This CDR3 comprises 13 residues. Here the CDR3 reads CASSLYQADTQYF. The CDR3 coding sequence is TGTGCCAGCAGCTTATATCAAGCAGATACGCAGTATTTT.

The chain has TRBV12-3 or TRBV12-4 and TRBJ1-6; TRBD1 agrees at 9 bases. The CDR3 covers 17 residues. V lost 0 bases, J lost 4 bases, and 4 bases stayed unmatched. The CDR3: CASSLATGQGYNSPLHF. Here the CDR3 DNA reads TGTGCCAGCAGTTTAGCGACGGGACAGGGATATAATTCACCCCTCCACTTT.